This TCR beta chain appears in the sequencing data of a study of brain T cells in children with intractable seizures. Study-wide points: Patients' HCMV serostatus was unknown; virus specificity rests on CDR3 similarity alone.

As regards this clone: The antigen remains unidentified.

Before surgery, patients took at least one anti-epileptic drug. Produced via immunoSEQ multiplex PCR; TCRdb's table is partial and in-frame only. The sample lists about 80,000 clones; under 95% were seen once. The sample was peripheral blood, taken at surgery. The source is a girl aged 2-10 years with Rasmussen encephalitis and intractable seizures.

In nucleotides, the CDR3 is TGTGCCAGTACCCTGGCTAGCACAGATACGCAGTATTTT. It yields the protein CASTLASTDTQYF. The rearrangement links TRBV5-4 to TRBJ2-3; D unclear. The CDR3 length is 13 residues. The V and J ends lost 8 bases and 0 bases respectively, with 10 bases between them. Germline CDR1 is SGHNT and CDR2 is YYREEE (reference sequence).